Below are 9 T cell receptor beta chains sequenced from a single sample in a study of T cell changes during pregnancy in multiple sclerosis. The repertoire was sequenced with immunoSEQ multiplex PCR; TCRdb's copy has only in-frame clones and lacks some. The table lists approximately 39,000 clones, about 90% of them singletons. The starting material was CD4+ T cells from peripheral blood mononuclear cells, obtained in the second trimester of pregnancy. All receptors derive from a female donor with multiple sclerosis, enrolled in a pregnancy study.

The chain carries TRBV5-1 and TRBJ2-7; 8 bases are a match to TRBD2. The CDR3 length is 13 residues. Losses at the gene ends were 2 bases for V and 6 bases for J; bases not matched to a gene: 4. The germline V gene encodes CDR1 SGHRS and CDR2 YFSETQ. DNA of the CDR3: TGCGCCAGCAGCTTACGGGGGGGTTCCGAGCAGTACTTC. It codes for CASSLRGGSEQYF.

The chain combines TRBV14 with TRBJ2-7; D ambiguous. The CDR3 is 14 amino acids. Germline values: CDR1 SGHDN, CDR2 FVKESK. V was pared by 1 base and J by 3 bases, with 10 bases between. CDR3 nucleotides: TGTGCCAGCAGCCAAGGGCGGCGGAACTACGAGCAGTACTTC. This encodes CASSQGRRNYEQYF. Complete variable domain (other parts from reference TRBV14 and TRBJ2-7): EAGVTQFPSHSVIEKGQTVTLRCDPISGHDNLYWYRRVMGKEIKFLLHFVKESKQDESGMPNNRFLAERTGGTYSTLKVQPAELEDSGVYFCASSQGRRNYEQYFGPGTRLTVT.

The CDR3 DNA follows: TGTGCCTGGAGGAGGTTGAACACTGAAGCTTTCTTT. This codes for CAWRRLNTEAFF. The gene calls are TRBV30 and TRBJ1-1; D is ambiguous. This CDR3 contains 12 residues. Trimming pared 3 bases from V and 0 bases from J, leaving 5 bases between. Germline CDR1 reads GTSNPN; CDR2 reads SVGIG (reference sequence).

DNA of the CDR3: TGTGCCAGCAGTCTTCCAGGGGAGGCCAAAAACATTCAGTACTTC. As protein: CASSLPGEAKNIQYF. The chain uses TRBV27 and TRBJ2-4, with D possibly being TRBD1 (6 bases). Germline V gene sequence: CDR1 MNHEY, CDR2 SMNVEV (reference sequence). The CDR3 contains 15 residues. V was cut by 5 bases and J by 1 base, with 12 bases left in between.

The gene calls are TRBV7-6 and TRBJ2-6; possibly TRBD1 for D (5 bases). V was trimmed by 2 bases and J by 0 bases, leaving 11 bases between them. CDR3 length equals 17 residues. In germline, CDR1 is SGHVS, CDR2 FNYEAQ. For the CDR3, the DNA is TGTGCCAGCAGCTTAAGGGGATCCCTCTCTGGGGCCAACGTCCTGACTTTC. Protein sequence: CASSLRGSLSGANVLTF.

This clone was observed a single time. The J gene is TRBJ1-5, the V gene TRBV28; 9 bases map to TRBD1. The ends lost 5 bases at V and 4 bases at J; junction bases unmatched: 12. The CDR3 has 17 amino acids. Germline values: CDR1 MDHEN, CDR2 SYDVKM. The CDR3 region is CASSTGTGFFVNQPQHF. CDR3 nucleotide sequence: TGTGCCAGCAGTACCGGGACAGGGTTTTTCGTGAATCAGCCCCAGCATTTT.

CDR3: CASSRGDSMREQYF. CDR3 DNA: TGTGCCAGCAGCCGTGGGGACAGCATGCGAGAGCAGTACTTC. The rearrangement joins TRBV7-2 to TRBJ2-7, with 7 nucleotides matching TRBD1. CDR3 length: 14 residues. Germline V gives CDR1 SGHTA, CDR2 FQGNSA. With 5 bases clipped from V and 7 bases from J, the junction kept 11 bases outside the gene matches.

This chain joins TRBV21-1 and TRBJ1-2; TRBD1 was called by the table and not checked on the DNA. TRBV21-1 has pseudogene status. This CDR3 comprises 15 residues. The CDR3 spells CASNGRGQGNYGYTF. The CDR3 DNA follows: TGTGCCAGCAACGGCCGAGGACAGGGAAACTATGGCTACACCTTC.

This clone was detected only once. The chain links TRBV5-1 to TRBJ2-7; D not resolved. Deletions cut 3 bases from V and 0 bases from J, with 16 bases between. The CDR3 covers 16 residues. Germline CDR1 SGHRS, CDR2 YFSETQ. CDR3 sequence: CASSSLQSWSSYEQYF. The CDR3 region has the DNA TGCGCCAGCAGCTCCCTCCAATCCTGGAGCTCCTACGAGCAGTACTTC.